There are a few counts of the clone carrying this T cell receptor beta chain. Its antigen is currently unknown. Only in-frame clones appear in the TCRdb table, and some are missing; sequencing was by immunoSEQ multiplex PCR. The sample records tens of thousands of clones, over 75% being singletons. The CDR3 extends over 14 amino acids. Germline CDR1 and CDR2: MNHNS and SASEGT. With V trimmed by 6 bases and J by 5 bases, 7 bases remained unmatched. This record belongs to a study of lymphopenia after photon versus proton radiotherapy. Study-wide findings and caveats: Authors raise, but do not show, better survival with proton therapy. Under photons, naive T cells and diversity fell while effector/memory populations rose.

The chain uses TRBV6-1 and TRBJ1-5, with 7 bases fitting TRBD1. This TCR came from a man between 40 and 49 years old with gastric cancer. The input for sequencing was peripheral blood, taken from a patient treated with photon-based radiotherapy. The CDR3 coding sequence is TGTGCCAGCAGGAAGGACAGGTTGGATCAGCCCCAGCATTTT. It is translated as CASRKDRLDQPQHF.